The clone carrying this T cell receptor beta chain occurred a few times. The record originates from a study of T-cell reconstitution after alpha-beta-depleted transplantation in children. Trimming removed 1 base from V and 1 base from J, with 12 bases in between. The germline V gene encodes CDR1 SGDLS and CDR2 YYNGEE. The CDR3 loop spans 16 amino acids. Unique molecular identifiers tagged the TCRbeta library. Via MiXCR, TCRdb re-called the PCR reads, giving one row per CDR3 protein. The repertoire holds around 600,000 distinct CDR3 sequences, with around 17% as singletons. This specimen consisted of PBMCs from the stem cell graft donor, obtained from the stem cell graft. This chain links TRBV9 with TRBJ1-3; no definite D call. This TCR was sampled from a human donor who donated a stem cell graft to a child with acute myeloid leukemia. The CDR3 sequence is CASSVSRGGSGNTIYF. CDR3 in DNA: TGTGCCAGCAGCGTATCCCGAGGAGGATCTGGAAACACCATATATTTT.